The entry below gives a single T cell receptor beta chain sequence along with its context. Its antigen is still unknown. CDR1 and CDR2 (germline): SGHTA, FQGTGA. CDR3 length: 13 amino acids. Trimming removed 4 bases from V and 8 bases from J; junction bases left unmatched: 5. Sequencing used immunoSEQ v3.0 at survey level. Using immunoSEQ multiplex PCR, the repertoire was profiled, and TCRdb retains in-frame clones only, with some absent. The sample comprises under 20,000 clones, around 84% of which are singletons, and 4% to 5.5% rests with the top ten. The data belong to a study of long-term antiretroviral therapy in people with HIV. Every one of the participants with HIV received treatment in the United States. Before DNA extraction, about 1-11 million cryopreserved PBMC were held in the samples. General study points: ART adherence, viral resistance and therapy changes went unrecorded. Those clones which expanded before ART made up the dominant part of the repertoire at all time points.

This specimen consisted of unsorted PBMCs, obtained 0.1 years before starting antiretroviral therapy. The TCR sequence derives from a man younger than 35 with HIV. The rearrangement uses TRBV7-3 and TRBJ1-2; 9 bases are a match to TRBD1. The CDR3 spells CASSSNTGGGYTF. As DNA, the CDR3 is TGTGCCAGCAGCTCCAATACAGGGGGCGGCTACACCTTC. The entire variable domain, with the rest obtained from reference TRBV7-3 and TRBJ1-2, is as follows: GAGVSQTPSNKVTEKGKYVELRCDPISGHTALYWYRQSLGQGPEFLIYFQGTGAADDSGLPNDRFFAVRPEGSVSTLKIQRTERGDSAVYLCASSSNTGGGYTFGSGTRLTVV.